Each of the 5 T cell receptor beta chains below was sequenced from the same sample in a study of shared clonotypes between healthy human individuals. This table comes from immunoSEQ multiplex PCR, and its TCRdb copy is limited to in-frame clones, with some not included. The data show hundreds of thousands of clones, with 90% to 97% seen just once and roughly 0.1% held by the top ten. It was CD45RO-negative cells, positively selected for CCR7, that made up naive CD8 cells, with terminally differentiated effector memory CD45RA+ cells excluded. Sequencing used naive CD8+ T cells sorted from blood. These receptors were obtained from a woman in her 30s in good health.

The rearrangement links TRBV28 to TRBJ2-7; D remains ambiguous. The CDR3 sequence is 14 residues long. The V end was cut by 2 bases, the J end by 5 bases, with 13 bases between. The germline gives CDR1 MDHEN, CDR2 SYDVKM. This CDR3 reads CASSLRPTLHEQYF. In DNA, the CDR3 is TGTGCCAGCAGTTTACGTCCCACTCTCCACGAGCAGTACTTC.

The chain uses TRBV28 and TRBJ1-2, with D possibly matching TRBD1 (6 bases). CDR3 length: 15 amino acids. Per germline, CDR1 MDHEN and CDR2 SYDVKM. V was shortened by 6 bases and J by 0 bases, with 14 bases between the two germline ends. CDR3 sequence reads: CASSPVGGANYGYTF. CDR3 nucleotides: TGTGCCAGCAGCCCCGTAGGGGGAGCTAACTATGGCTACACCTTC.

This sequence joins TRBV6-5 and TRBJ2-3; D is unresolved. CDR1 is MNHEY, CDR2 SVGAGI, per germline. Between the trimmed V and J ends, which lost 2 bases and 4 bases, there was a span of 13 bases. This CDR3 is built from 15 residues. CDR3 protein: CASSYGIGWSDTQYF. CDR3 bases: TGTGCCAGCAGTTACGGTATAGGATGGTCAGATACGCAGTATTTT.

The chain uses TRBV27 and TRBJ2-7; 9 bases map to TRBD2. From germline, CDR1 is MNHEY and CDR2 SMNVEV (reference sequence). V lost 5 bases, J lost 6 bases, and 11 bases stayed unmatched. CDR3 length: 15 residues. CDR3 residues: CASSLIAGVRAEQYF. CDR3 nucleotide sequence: TGTGCCAGCAGTCTGATAGCGGGAGTGAGGGCCGAGCAGTACTTC.

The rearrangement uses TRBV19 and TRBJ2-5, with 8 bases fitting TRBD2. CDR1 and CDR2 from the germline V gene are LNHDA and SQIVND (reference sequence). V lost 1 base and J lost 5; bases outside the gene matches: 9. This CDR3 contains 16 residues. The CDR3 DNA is TGTGCCAGTAGTATAGCGGGAGGGCCGTCGGGGGAGACCCAGTACTTC. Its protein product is CASSIAGGPSGETQYF.